This TCR beta chain was documented in a study of blood T cell repertoires in COVID-19. Study at large: The cDNA or gDNA used as material had been derived from T cells, B-cell-depleted T cells, or PBMCs.

Authors' processing steps: Nucleated cell number was recorded as an estimate derived from reference gene primer amplification. TCRdb keeps only in-frame clones here, not all; method: immunoSEQ multiplex PCR. For V, J and clone size, that table is used; D and trimming come from the DNA. Here the sample spans 90,000 to 150,000 clones, 81% being singletons. Germline values: CDR1 ENHRY, CDR2 SYGVKD. This CDR3 spans 13 amino acids. Trimming stripped 7 bases from V and 0 bases from J, with 7 bases between. The genes are TRBV10-3 and TRBJ1-5; tentatively, D is TRBD1 (5 bases). The sequenced material came from peripheral blood. The sequence derives from a human donor in a cohort sampled during active COVID-19. DNA for the CDR3: TGTGCCATCAAAGGGGATAGCAATCAGCCCCAGCATTTT. Its translation is CAIKGDSNQPQHF.